Shown below are 5 T cell receptor beta chains from a single sample sequenced in a study of blood T cell repertoires in COVID-19. The table came from immunoSEQ multiplex PCR; TCRdb's copy has only in-frame clones and leaves some out. This repertoire shows some 130,000 clones, roughly 90% found once; its top ten account for approximately 3.7%. The sequenced sample consisted of peripheral blood. The receptors derive from a middle-aged man with active COVID-19.

This chain links TRBV5-1 with TRBJ1-2; 8 nucleotides match TRBD1. There are 13 residues in the CDR3. Germline assignment: CDR1 SGHRS and CDR2 YFSETQ. V shed 4 bases and J 3 bases; nucleotides not matched to a gene: 2. CDR3 bases: TGCGCCAGCAGCCGGGGACAGGACTATGGCTACACCTTC. It yields the protein CASSRGQDYGYTF.

The rearrangement joins TRBV4-1 to TRBJ2-1, with D possibly TRBD1 on 5 matching bases. V dropped 2 bases and J dropped 7 bases, with 12 bases sitting between them. Per germline, CDR1 MGHRA and CDR2 YSYEKL. This CDR3 spans 14 amino acids. CDR3 region: CASSQFTGLNEQFF. The DNA for the CDR3 is TGCGCCAGCAGCCAATTCACAGGTTTGAATGAGCAGTTCTTC.

The chain links TRBV28 to TRBJ2-7; 8 positions agree with TRBD2. V lost 6 bases to trimming and J lost 3 bases; unmatched junction nucleotides: 7. The V gene's germline CDR1 is MDHEN and CDR2 SYDVKM. The CDR3 contains 14 residues. CDR3 sequence reads: CASRTGLGDYEQYF. CDR3 nucleotides: TGTGCCAGCAGGACGGGACTAGGGGACTACGAGCAGTACTTC.

A few counts support this clone. The chain carries TRBV6-5 and TRBJ1-3; no reliable D call. Trimming took off 0 bases at V and 0 bases at J, with 9 bases between the two ends. The CDR3 totals 16 residues. The germline V gene has CDR1 MNHEY and CDR2 SVGAGI. CDR3 nucleotides: TGTGCCAGCAGTTACTCTCCGGGGTTCTCTGGAAACACCATATATTTT. Protein: CASSYSPGFSGNTIYF.

The chain recombines TRBV9 with TRBJ2-5; possible D gene TRBD1, 6 bases. V was cut by 3 bases and J by 0 bases, with 15 bases left in between. The germline CDR1 and CDR2 sequences are SGDLS and YYNGEE. The CDR3 is made up of 16 amino acids. The DNA of the CDR3 is TGTGCCAGCAGCGCCCTCCTCGGACAGAACCAAGAGACCCAGTACTTC. It specifies CASSALLGQNQETQYF.